Sequencing of this T cell receptor (beta chain) was carried out in a study of T-cell reconstitution after alpha-beta-depleted transplantation in children. It was with unique molecular identifiers that the TCRbeta library was prepared. Each CDR3 protein is one row after TCRdb ran MiXCR on the PCR reads. Of about 130,000 distinct CDR3 sequences in the sample, roughly 10% were seen once. This CDR3 region has 15 residues. Germline lookup yields CDR1 SGHRS and CDR2 YFSETQ. Trimming took 0 bases from V and 4 from J, leaving 10 bases between them. This clonotype has more than one count but fewer than ten. This sample comprised PBMCs, mostly from graft donor cells, obtained 180 days after TCRalphabeta/CD19-depleted stem cell transplant. This sequence originates from a girl under three years old who had a stem cell transplant for combined immunodeficiency, so the T cells may come from the graft donor. The chain joins TRBV5-1 to TRBJ2-2; D not resolved. CDR3 in amino acids: CASSLAFVPTGELFF. For the CDR3, the DNA is TGCGCCAGCAGCTTGGCTTTCGTGCCCACCGGGGAGCTGTTTTTT.